The rows below give T cell receptor beta chains drawn from one sample of a study of blood T cell repertoires in COVID-19. Libraries were prepared by immunoSEQ multiplex PCR; TCRdb keeps only in-frame clonotypes and omits some of them. In the table there are roughly 100,000 clones, about four fifths of which are singletons. Sequencing was done on a sample of peripheral blood. Source of these receptors: a woman older than 75 with acute or convalescent COVID-19. Each CDR3 is given with its conserved first and last residue. Each record gives: CDR3 DNA, CDR3 protein, V gene, D gene, clone size, J gene. A D gene is named only where the DNA matches it firmly. Clone size appears in some rows only: once, few, many, or a class for an expanded clone.

TGCGCCAGCAGCTTGGCTAGCGGGCCTCCCCCCCAAGAGACCCAGTACTTC	CASSLASGPPPQETQYF	TRBV5-1	TRBD2	.	TRBJ2-5
TGTGCCAGCAGCGGGGACAGTAATCAGCCCCAGCATTTT	CASSGDSNQPQHF	TRBV9	TRBD1	.	TRBJ1-5
TGTGCCTGGAGCCCAGGGACTAGCGGGAGGGGAGAGACCCAGTACTTC	CAWSPGTSGRGETQYF	TRBV30	TRBD2	.	TRBJ2-5
TGTGCCAGCAGCTTTCAGGGTTGGAACAATCAGCCCCAGCATTTT	CASSFQGWNNQPQHF	TRBV5-6	.	few	TRBJ1-5
TGTGCCAGCAGCTCCAGTAACCATTATGAAAAACTGTTTTTT	CASSSSNHYEKLFF	TRBV7-2	.	.	TRBJ1-4
TGTGCCAGCAGCCCCCGAGTCAACGGGGAGCTGTTTTTT	CASSPRVNGELFF	TRBV7-9	.	.	TRBJ2-2
TGTGCCAGCAGGGGGCGGCCCACAGATACGCAGTATTTT	CASRGRPTDTQYF	TRBV6-5	.	few	TRBJ2-3
TGTGCCAGCAGCTTGGGCAGGCGCACCGGGGAGCTGTTTTTT	CASSLGRRTGELFF	TRBV5-8	.	.	TRBJ2-2
TGTGCCACCAGCTACCCCACGACAGGGGCACTCAACTTC	CATSYPTTGALNF	TRBV24-1	TRBD1	once	TRBJ1-2
TGTGCCAGTAGGAAAGACAAGCTGGGGAGCACTGAAGCTTTCTTT	CASRKDKLGSTEAFF	TRBV19	.	.	TRBJ1-1
TGTGCCAGCAGTAGCACCCAGGGAACGGGCAATCAGCCCCAGCATTTT	CASSSTQGTGNQPQHF	TRBV28	.	many	TRBJ1-5
TGTGCCAGCAGCTTTGGACTAGCGGGGAACGAGCAGTACTTC	CASSFGLAGNEQYF	TRBV5-4	TRBD2	.	TRBJ2-7
TGTGCTAGTGGTTTGGTACACGACAGAACGGACATTCAGTACTTC	CASGLVHDRTDIQYF	TRBV12-5	.	.	TRBJ2-4
TGTGCCAGTAGTTTCCGACAGGTTCCAGATACGCAGTATTTT	CASSFRQVPDTQYF	TRBV19	.	.	TRBJ2-3
TGTGCCAGTAGTATTCCAGGGCTGAACACTGAAGCTTTCTTT	CASSIPGLNTEAFF	TRBV19	.	few	TRBJ1-1
TGTGCCAGCAGCGCGTTTCGGACAGGGCTAAGCGAAAAACTGTTTTTT	CASSAFRTGLSEKLFF	TRBV9	TRBD1	few	TRBJ1-4
TGTGCCAGCAGCCCCCGACAGGGAGGAAACACCATATATTTT	CASSPRQGGNTIYF	TRBV3-1/TRBV3-2	TRBD1	.	TRBJ1-3
TGTGCCAGCAGTTACTCAGGCAACGGGGGCACTGAAGCTTTCTTT	CASSYSGNGGTEAFF	TRBV6-2/TRBV6-3	.	.	TRBJ1-1
TGTGCCAGCAGCCCGTGGACAGGGCCTGGGGCCAACGTCCTGACTTTC	CASSPWTGPGANVLTF	TRBV7-9	TRBD1	.	TRBJ2-6
TGTGCCAGCAGCCCTACTCCAGGCCTCTACGAGCAGTACTTC	CASSPTPGLYEQYF	TRBV14	.	.	TRBJ2-7
TGTGCCAGCAGCCACACTAGCGGGAGGACAGATACGCAGTATTTT	CASSHTSGRTDTQYF	TRBV7-8	TRBD2	.	TRBJ2-3
TGTGCCAGCAACAGGGAATACGAGCAGTACTTC	CASNREYEQYF	TRBV9	.	.	TRBJ2-7
TGCGCCAGCTCCCAGGGGGCGATTATATCAGAAGCTTTCTTT	CASSQGAIISEAFF	TRBV5-1	TRBD1	.	TRBJ1-1
TGTGCCAGCAGCTCGGGACAGGGCCGGGGCAGCAATCAGCCCCAGCATTTT	CASSSGQGRGSNQPQHF	TRBV7-6	TRBD1	.	TRBJ1-5
TGTGCCTGGGACATTTTGAACACTGAAGCTTTCTTT	CAWDILNTEAFF	TRBV30	.	.	TRBJ1-1
TGTGCCACCAGCAGTGGGTTAGTAGCTAGCGGATACTACAATGAGCAGTTCTTC	CATSSGLVASGYYNEQFF	TRBV15	TRBD2	few	TRBJ2-1
TGTGCCAGCAGTAACAGGTTCGCCTCCTACGAGCAGTACTTC	CASSNRFASYEQYF	TRBV11-2	.	once	TRBJ2-7
TGTGCCAGCAGTTTGAGCGGGGCCAACGTCCTGACTTTC	CASSLSGANVLTF	TRBV28	.	.	TRBJ2-6
TGTGCCAGCACCCCGGGACAGGGCACTGAAGCTTTCTTT	CASTPGQGTEAFF	TRBV6-1	TRBD1	.	TRBJ1-1
TGTGCCACCAGTGATGCGGCGAAGGCGGGAGTGGTACCAGATACGCAGTATTTT	CATSDAAKAGVVPDTQYF	TRBV24-1	TRBD2	.	TRBJ2-3
TGCAGTGCTAGTTCCAGCACAACTGGAGGCGAGACCCAGTACTTC	CSASSSTTGGETQYF	TRBV20-1	.	.	TRBJ2-5
TGTGCCAGCATGCCAAGGGACACCAGCTCCTACGAGCAGTACTTC	CASMPRDTSSYEQYF	TRBV2	.	.	TRBJ2-7
TGTGCCAGCAGTGGGCAGGGGGCCGACGAGCAGTACTTC	CASSGQGADEQYF	TRBV25-1	TRBD1	.	TRBJ2-7
TGTGCCTGCCGGGCCGCGAGCCAGGCATCGGGAGGCTACACCTTC	CACRAASQASGGYTF	TRBV2	.	few	TRBJ1-2
TGTGCCAGCAGTTGGACAGGGAAGCACGAGCAGTACTTC	CASSWTGKHEQYF	TRBV6-5	TRBD1	once	TRBJ2-7
TGTGCCAGCAGTTCTCCGACAGGGGTGAGGCAAGAGACCCAGTACTTC	CASSSPTGVRQETQYF	TRBV28	TRBD1	.	TRBJ2-5
TGTGCCACCAGCGGGAGAGGAGGCTCCGGGAAGCTGTTTTTT	CATSGRGGSGKLFF	TRBV24-1	.	.	TRBJ2-2
TGCGCCAGCAGCCAAGCCCCCCGGGATCCAAATTCACCCCTCCACTTT	CASSQAPRDPNSPLHF	TRBV4-3	.	.	TRBJ1-6
TGCAGCGCCGTAGCGGGAGGCGGGAACGAGCAGTACTTC	CSAVAGGGNEQYF	TRBV29-1	TRBD2	few	TRBJ2-7